The 26 T cell receptor beta chains given below trace back to one sample, sequenced in a study of blood T cell repertoires in COVID-19. Profiled with immunoSEQ multiplex PCR; TCRdb holds only in-frame clones, not every one. The table has about 180,000 clones, approximately 80% seen once. Input material: PBMCs or T cells enriched from blood (not recorded which). These receptor sequences come from a man aged 60-69 years who had been exposed to COVID-19.

The chain carries TRBV6-1 and TRBJ2-7, with 7 bases matching TRBD1. Germline trimming cut 1 base from V and 6 bases from J; bases unmatched to any gene: 9. CDR1 is MNHNS and CDR2 is SASEGT in the germline V gene. This CDR3 is 15 amino acids long. CDR3 in DNA: TGTGCCAGCAGTGAAGGGCTGGGACAGCCTCCCGAGCAGTACTTC. Protein product: CASSEGLGQPPEQYF.

The rearrangement uses TRBV2 and TRBJ2-7, with 8 bases aligning to TRBD1. This CDR3 has 14 residues. Germline assignment: CDR1 SNHLY and CDR2 FYNNEI. Unmatched junction bases numbered 6, after V lost 1 base and J lost 7 bases. As DNA, the CDR3 is TGTGCCAGCAGTGAAGGCCAGGGGGCTGGGGAGCAGTACTTC. Protein: CASSEGQGAGEQYF.

This clone was observed a few times. For the CDR3, the DNA is TGTGCCAGCAGTTTGGACCTCGCGGGGGTTGAGCAGTTCTTC. It is translated as CASSLDLAGVEQFF. This chain connects TRBV6-2 or TRBV6-3 to TRBJ2-1, with TRBD2 matching 7 bases. The CDR3 totals 14 residues. J was trimmed by 9 bases and V by 4 bases; bases with no gene match: 9. The germline V gene has CDR1 MNHEY and CDR2 SVGEGT.

This clone was seen a few times. This chain links TRBV9 with TRBJ2-5; weak D call: TRBD2 (5 bases). The ends were cut back, 4 bases at V and 5 bases at J, with 12 bases in the middle. The CDR3 has 13 amino acids. Germline assignment: CDR1 SGDLS and CDR2 YYNGEE. CDR3 sequence reads: CASSTRVGETQYF. CDR3 DNA sequence: TGTGCCAGCAGCACGCGGGTGGGGGAGACCCAGTACTTC.

The chain combines TRBV3-1 (or the pseudogene TRBV3-2) with TRBJ1-4, with D perhaps TRBD1 (5 bases). Germline lookup yields CDR1 LGHDT and CDR2 YNNKEL (reference sequence). The CDR3 contains 16 residues. V was trimmed by 5 bases and J by 8 bases, leaving 21 bases between them. The CDR3 DNA sequence: TGTGCCAGCAGCAACGGGCACCAGGGCCTGTGGGAAAAACTGTTTTTT. It specifies CASSNGHQGLWEKLFF.

The CDR3 loop reads CASSLPVRGAWGKSPLHF. The CDR3 DNA sequence: TGTGCCAGCAGTTTACCCGTCCGGGGGGCGTGGGGTAAATCACCCCTCCACTTT. The chain couples TRBV28 to TRBJ1-6, with D possibly being TRBD1 (6 bases). The CDR3 runs 18 residues. V was trimmed by 2 bases and J by 10 bases, leaving 24 bases between them. Germline V gene lookup returns CDR1 MDHEN and CDR2 SYDVKM.

J is TRBJ1-2 and V is TRBV12-3 or TRBV12-4; no clear D. The CDR3 is 13 residues long. V lost 1 base and J 3 bases, leaving 6 bases between the germline ends. CDR3 DNA: TGTGCCAGCAGTTTAGGCGTGGACTATGGCTACACCTTC. Translation gives CASSLGVDYGYTF.

The chain has TRBV5-1 and TRBJ2-5; D is unresolved. The V gene lost 4 bases and the J gene lost 5 bases, with 15 bases spanning the gap. There are 14 residues in the CDR3. In germline, CDR1 is SGHRS, CDR2 YFSETQ. The CDR3 spells CASSPLASSETQYF. Written as DNA, the CDR3 is TGCGCCAGCAGCCCCTTAGCTAGTTCGGAGACCCAGTACTTC.

The chain recombines TRBV6-5 with TRBJ1-2, with D perhaps TRBD1 (6 bases). Trimming removed 4 bases from V and 8 bases from J, with 14 bases in between. Germline assignment: CDR1 MNHEY and CDR2 SVGAGI. This CDR3 is built from 13 residues. CDR3 bases: TGTGCCAGCAGTTTCACAGGGACTAAAGGCTACACCTTC. The encoded protein is CASSFTGTKGYTF.

This clone was seen only a few times. The V gene is TRBV2, the J gene TRBJ1-6; possibly TRBD1 for D (5 bases). Trimming cost V 0 bases and J 7 bases, with 13 bases left between them. Germline CDR1 SNHLY, CDR2 FYNNEI. This CDR3 contains 16 residues. This chain's CDR3 is CASSEAGVQGNSPLHF. The CDR3 nucleotides read TGTGCCAGCAGTGAAGCAGGGGTGCAGGGCAATTCACCCCTCCACTTT. Supplemented by reference TRBV2 and TRBJ1-6, the full variable domain reads EPEVTQTPSHQVTQMGQEVILRCVPISNHLYFYWYRQILGQKVEFLVSFYNNEISEKSEIFDDQFSVERPDGSNFTLKIRSTKLEDSAMYFCASSEAGVQGNSPLHFGNGTRLTVT.

This chain joins TRBV7-3 and TRBJ2-3; 9 bases agree with TRBD2. CDR3 length equals 14 residues. Looked up from germline, CDR1 is SGHTA and CDR2 is FQGTGA. V dropped 8 bases and J dropped 7; count of bases not matched to a gene: 10. CDR3 in amino acids: CASGVAGEANTQYF. The DNA for the CDR3 is TGTGCCAGCGGGGTAGCGGGAGAGGCGAATACGCAGTATTTT.

The chain uses TRBV5-4 and TRBJ2-7, with 10 bases fitting TRBD1. Trimming cost V 4 bases and J 4 bases; bases outside gene matches: 5. The CDR3 contains 14 residues. CDR1 and CDR2 (germline): SGHNT, YYREEE (reference sequence). In nucleotides, the CDR3 is TGTGCCAGCAGCCGGGACAGGGGACGGTACGAGCAGTACTTC. This gives the protein CASSRDRGRYEQYF.

This chain connects TRBV15 to TRBJ2-1; D call uncertain. Per germline, CDR1 LNHNV and CDR2 YYDKDF (reference sequence). Trimming took off 4 bases at V and 0 bases at J, with 7 bases between the two ends. CDR3 length: 14 residues. CDR3 coding DNA: TGTGCCACCAGCAACTTCGGCTCCTACAATGAGCAGTTCTTC. Its protein product is CATSNFGSYNEQFF. The entire variable domain, with the rest obtained from reference TRBV15 and TRBJ2-1, is as follows: DAMVIQNPRYQVTQFGKPVTLSCSQTLNHNVMYWYQQKSSQAPKLLFHYYDKDFNNEADTPDNFQSRRPNTSFCFLDIRSPGLGDTAMYLCATSNFGSYNEQFFGPGTRLTVL.

The chain uses TRBV7-9 and TRBJ2-1; a weak D match, TRBD1 (6 bases). Germline V lookup: CDR1 SEHNR, CDR2 FQNEAQ (reference sequence). The CDR3 consists of 14 residues. The ends were cut back, 5 bases at V and 1 base at J, with 9 bases in the middle. DNA of the CDR3: TGTGCCAGCAGCCCCCAGGGGTCCTACAATGAGCAGTTCTTC. It yields the protein CASSPQGSYNEQFF.

The CDR3 loop is CAISESGSGRGNEQFF. CDR3 DNA: TGTGCCATCAGTGAGTCGGGTAGCGGGAGAGGGAATGAGCAGTTCTTC. The V gene is TRBV10-3, the J gene TRBJ2-1, with 9 nucleotides matching TRBD2. The CDR3 totals 16 residues. The V gene end was trimmed by 0 bases and the J gene end by 7 bases; junction bases not matched to a gene: 7. CDR1 ENHRY and CDR2 SYGVKD come from the germline V gene.

This rearrangement joins TRBV28 to TRBJ1-1; D may be TRBD1 (5 bases). Trimming removed 2 bases from V and 7 bases from J, with 17 bases in between. In germline, CDR1 is MDHEN, CDR2 SYDVKM. The CDR3 length is 15 residues. CDR3 nucleotides: TGTGCCAGCAGTTTAAGTGTGGGTGGTCAGGGTGAAGCTTTCTTT. The encoded protein is CASSLSVGGQGEAFF.

The gene calls are TRBV3-1 (or the pseudogene TRBV3-2) and TRBJ2-3; 8 positions agree with TRBD1. The V gene end was trimmed by 6 bases and the J gene end by 0 bases; junction bases not matched to a gene: 2. The CDR3 extends over 14 amino acids. Germline V gene data show CDR1 as LGHDT and CDR2 as YNNKEL (reference sequence). As DNA, the CDR3 is TGTGCCAGCAGTGACAGGGGTAGCACAGATACGCAGTATTTT. It translates to CASSDRGSTDTQYF.

The genes are TRBV6-5 and TRBJ1-2, with a tentative D call TRBD1 (6 bases). Trimming stripped 5 bases from V and 10 bases from J, with 14 bases between. Germline values: CDR1 MNHEY, CDR2 SVGAGI. The CDR3 sequence is 12 residues long. CDR3: CASSPSTGTYTF. CDR3 nucleotides: TGTGCCAGCAGTCCGTCAACAGGGACCTACACCTTC.

The chain joins TRBV6-5 to TRBJ2-2; 8 bases fit TRBD1. The germline V gene has CDR1 MNHEY and CDR2 SVGAGI. The CDR3 sequence is 14 residues long. V shed 6 bases, J shed 0 bases, and the junction held 0 bases outside the gene matches. CDR3 DNA sequence: TGTGCCAGCAGGACAGGGGCGAACACCGGGGAGCTGTTTTTT. It encodes CASRTGANTGELFF.

The CDR3 loop reads CASSLIVGAGTGELFF. For the CDR3, the DNA is TGTGCCAGCAGCCTAATAGTGGGGGCGGGCACCGGGGAGCTGTTTTTT. The chain recombines TRBV5-6 with TRBJ2-2, with a tentative D call TRBD1 (6 bases). CDR3 length equals 16 residues. Trimming stripped 4 bases from V and 4 bases from J, with 17 bases between. Per the germline V gene, CDR1 is SGHDT and CDR2 is YYEEEE.

This chain uses TRBV2 with TRBJ2-3; D may be TRBD1 (6 bases). Trimming left V 6 bases short and J 7 bases short, with 23 bases between. Germline V gene sequence: CDR1 SNHLY, CDR2 FYNNEI. The CDR3 length is 16 residues. The CDR3 DNA follows: TGTGCCAGCAGGGGACAAACAGGGCCCGTCGAGCATACGCAGTATTTT. It is translated as CASRGQTGPVEHTQYF.

The CDR3: CATQNRVYEQYF. CDR3 nucleotides: TGTGCCACCCAAAACAGGGTCTACGAGCAGTACTTC. This chain uses TRBV28 with TRBJ2-7, with D possibly TRBD1 on 6 matching bases. Trimming cost V 10 bases and J 3 bases, with 13 bases left between them. From germline, CDR1 is MDHEN and CDR2 SYDVKM. The CDR3 has 12 residues.

The gene calls are TRBV19 and TRBJ1-2; D is unresolved. Trimming cost V 3 bases and J 2 bases, with 13 bases left between them. Germline lookup yields CDR1 LNHDA and CDR2 SQIVND (reference sequence). The CDR3 totals 15 residues. CDR3 sequence (DNA): TGTGCCAGTAGTATTCTGCCTAGTTTGAACTATGGCTACACCTTC. This codes for CASSILPSLNYGYTF.

Written as DNA, the CDR3 is TGTGCCAGCAGTGAAGCGCTTTGGGGCGGGAGCTCCTACAATGAGCAGTTCTTC. This sequence encodes CASSEALWGGSSYNEQFF. V and J are TRBV6-1 and TRBJ2-1, with 7 bases that match TRBD2. The CDR3 loop spans 18 amino acids. The germline CDR1 and CDR2 sequences are MNHNS and SASEGT. The V gene end was trimmed by 0 bases and the J gene end by 0 bases; junction bases not matched to a gene: 8.

Concerning this clone: An end of the junction does not agree with germline; a read error may underlie this. The chain joins TRBV11-2 to TRBJ2-3; 9 positions match TRBD1. The CDR3 is made up of 13 amino acids. Germline V lookup: CDR1 SGHAT, CDR2 FQNNGV. The chain's CDR3 is CASSLGFGTGPFF. The CDR3 DNA follows: TGTGCCAGCAGCTTAGGATTCGGGACAGGGCCTTTTTTT.

The gene calls are TRBV11-3 and TRBJ1-3; possibly TRBD1 for D (6 bases). V lost 5 bases, J lost 0 bases, and 11 bases lay in between. CDR3 length: 15 residues. The germline V gene encodes CDR1 SGHNT and CDR2 YENEEA. DNA for the CDR3: TGTGCCAGCAGCGAGACAGGAAGCTCTGGAAACACCATATATTTT. The encoded protein is CASSETGSSGNTIYF.